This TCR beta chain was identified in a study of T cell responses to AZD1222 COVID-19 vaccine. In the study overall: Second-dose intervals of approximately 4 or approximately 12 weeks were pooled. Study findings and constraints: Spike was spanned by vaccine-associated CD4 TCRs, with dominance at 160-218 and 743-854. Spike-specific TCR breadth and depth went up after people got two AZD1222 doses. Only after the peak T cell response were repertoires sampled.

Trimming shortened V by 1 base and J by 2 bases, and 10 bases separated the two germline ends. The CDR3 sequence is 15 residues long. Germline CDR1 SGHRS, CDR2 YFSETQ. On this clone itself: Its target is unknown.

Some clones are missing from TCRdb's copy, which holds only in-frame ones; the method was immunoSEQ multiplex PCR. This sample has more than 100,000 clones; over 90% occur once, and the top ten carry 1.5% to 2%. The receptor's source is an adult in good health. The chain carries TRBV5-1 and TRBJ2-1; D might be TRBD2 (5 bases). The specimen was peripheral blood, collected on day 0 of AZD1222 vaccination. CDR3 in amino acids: CASSLHPGTYNEQFF. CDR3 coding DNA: TGCGCCAGCAGCTTGCACCCGGGGACCTACAATGAGCAGTTCTTC.